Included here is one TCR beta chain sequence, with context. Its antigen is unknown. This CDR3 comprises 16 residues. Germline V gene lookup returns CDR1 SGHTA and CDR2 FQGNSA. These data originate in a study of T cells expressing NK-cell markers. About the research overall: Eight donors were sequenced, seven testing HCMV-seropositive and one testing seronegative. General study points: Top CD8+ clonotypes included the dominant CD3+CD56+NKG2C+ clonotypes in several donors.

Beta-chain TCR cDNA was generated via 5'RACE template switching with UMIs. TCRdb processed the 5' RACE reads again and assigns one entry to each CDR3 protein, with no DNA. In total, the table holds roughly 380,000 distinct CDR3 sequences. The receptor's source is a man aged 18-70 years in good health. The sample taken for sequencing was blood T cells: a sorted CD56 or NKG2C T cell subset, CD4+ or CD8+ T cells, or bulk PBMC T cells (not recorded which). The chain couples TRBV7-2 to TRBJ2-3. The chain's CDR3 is CASSLGLLKGTDTQYF.